One and the same sample provided the 5 T cell receptor beta chains below, sequenced in a study of cytomegalovirus exposure and HLA in healthy donors. Sequencing was performed with immunoSEQ multiplex PCR; in TCRdb, only in-frame clones are kept and a portion is missing. The data hold roughly 120,000 clones, with about nine tenths observed a single time. What was sequenced was PBMCs. The receptors were gathered from a woman between 18 and 30 years old in good health and CMV-seronegative.

This chain connects TRBV7-9 to TRBJ2-6; TRBD2 might be the D (7 bases). The V gene lost 3 bases and the J gene lost 2 bases, with 8 bases spanning the gap. CDR3 length: 15 residues. Germline V CDR1 and CDR2: SEHNR, FQNEAQ (reference sequence). The CDR3 nucleotides read TGTGCCAGCAGCTTGGGGGGGCCTGGGGCCAACGTCCTGACTTTC. Translated: CASSLGGPGANVLTF. Full variable domain (missing parts from reference TRBV7-9 and TRBJ2-6): DTGVSQNPRHKITKRGQNVTFRCDPISEHNRLYWYRQTLGQGPEFLTYFQNEAQLEKSRLLSDRFSAERPKGSFSTLEIQRTEQGDSAMYLCASSLGGPGANVLTFGAGSRLTVL.

CDR3 nucleotide sequence: TGCGCCAGCAGCCTGGCGGGTTCAAAAGAGACCCAGTACTTC. The encoded protein is CASSLAGSKETQYF. V and J are TRBV4-3 and TRBJ2-5; D possibly corresponds to TRBD2 (5 bases). Trimming removed 4 bases from V and 3 bases from J, with 12 bases in between. In germline, CDR1 is LGHNA, CDR2 YSLEER. CDR3 length: 14 residues.

This chain joins TRBV14 and TRBJ2-6; TRBD2 aligns across 8 bases. J was trimmed by 4 bases and V by 4 bases; bases with no gene match: 9. The germline V gene has CDR1 SGHDN and CDR2 FVKESK. The CDR3 runs to 17 residues. The CDR3 sequence is CASSPRGGSRGANVLTF. DNA for the CDR3: TGTGCCAGCAGCCCCCGGGGGGGTTCTAGGGGGGCCAACGTCCTGACTTTC.

The chain joins TRBV6-5 to TRBJ1-2; 12 positions match TRBD1. The CDR3 has 14 residues. Trimming removed 6 bases from V and 7 bases from J; junction bases left unmatched: 6. Germline CDR1 MNHEY, CDR2 SVGAGI. The CDR3 loop reads CASRGDRGLGGYTF. CDR3 DNA sequence: TGTGCCAGCAGAGGGGACAGGGGGCTTGGTGGCTACACCTTC.

The chain has TRBV27 and TRBJ2-3; D may be TRBD2 (6 bases). This CDR3 has 13 amino acids. V was clipped by 6 bases and J by 0 bases, with 7 bases between them. The germline CDR1 and CDR2 sequences are MNHEY and SMNVEV (reference sequence). The CDR3 spells CASRRDSTDTQYF. DNA for the CDR3: TGTGCCAGCAGGCGGGACAGCACAGATACGCAGTATTTT.